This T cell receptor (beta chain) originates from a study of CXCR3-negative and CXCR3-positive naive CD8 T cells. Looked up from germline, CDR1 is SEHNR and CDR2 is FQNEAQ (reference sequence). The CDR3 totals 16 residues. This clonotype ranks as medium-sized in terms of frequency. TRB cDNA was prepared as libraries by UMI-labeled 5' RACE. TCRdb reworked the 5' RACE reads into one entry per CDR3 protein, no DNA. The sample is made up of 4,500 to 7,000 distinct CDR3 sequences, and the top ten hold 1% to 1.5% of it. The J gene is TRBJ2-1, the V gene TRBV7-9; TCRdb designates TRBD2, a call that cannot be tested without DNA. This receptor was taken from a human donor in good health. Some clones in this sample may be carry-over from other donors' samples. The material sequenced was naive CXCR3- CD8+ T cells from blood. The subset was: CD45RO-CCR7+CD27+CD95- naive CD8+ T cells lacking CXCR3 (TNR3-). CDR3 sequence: CASSLAPGLASNEQFF.